This T cell receptor beta chain was recorded in a study of blood T cell repertoires in COVID-19. Looking at the study overall: Specimens from acute and convalescent COVID-19 originated in the United States, Italy and Spain.

Germline loops: CDR1 LNHDA, CDR2 SQIVND (reference sequence). The CDR3 length is 15 residues. The V gene end was trimmed by 6 bases and the J gene end by 5 bases; junction bases not matched to a gene: 9. Clones were sequenced by immunoSEQ multiplex PCR, and TCRdb holds only the in-frame ones, with some missing. Of 130,000 to 150,000 clones in the sample, 70% to 90% were seen once. This rearrangement joins TRBV19 to TRBJ1-5, with 8 bases lining up with TRBD1. The TCR originated in a human donor with acute or convalescent COVID-19. The donor label of this sample is uncertain. Sample: peripheral blood. CDR3 coding DNA: TGTGCCAGTAGACGGACAGGGTTTTTCGATCAGCCCCAGCATTTT. This codes for CASRRTGFFDQPQHF.